This is a list of T cell receptor beta chains from one sample in a study of cytomegalovirus exposure and HLA in healthy donors. Assay: immunoSEQ multiplex PCR; the TCRdb copy retains only in-frame clones and omits some. This sample has 55,000 to 75,000 clones, with roughly 86% found just once. The specimen sequenced was PBMCs. The receptors originated from a man in his late teens or twenties in good health and CMV-seronegative. CDR3s include the opening cysteine and the closing phenylalanine or tryptophan. D genes are given only for firm matches. Clone size is shown for a subset of rows, as once, few, many or a class of expanded clone.

V	D	size	J	DNA	CDR3
TRBV7-2	TRBD1	-	TRBJ2-5	TGTGCCAGCAGCCTAGAGGGGGCCCGGGTAGAGACCCAGTACTTC	CASSLEGARVETQYF
TRBV18	TRBD1	-	TRBJ1-1	TGTGCCAGCTCGCCCCCGACAGGGGGGACTGAAGCTTTCTTT	CASSPPTGGTEAFF
TRBV29-1	-	-	TRBJ1-6	TGCAGCGCAAAATCTGGGGCAGACCCAGGTTCACCCCTCCACTTT	CSAKSGADPGSPLHF
TRBV7-7	-	-	TRBJ2-3	TGTGCTAGCAGCCCCTCTACGGCGACTAGCACAGATACGCAGTATTTT	CASSPSTATSTDTQYF
TRBV9	-	-	TRBJ2-3	TGTGCCAGCAGCGTAGATCAGCTCGGGGATACGCAGTATTTT	CASSVDQLGDTQYF
TRBV28	-	once	TRBJ1-2	TGTGCCAGCAACGACGGAGGGAAGGGCTACACCTTC	CASNDGGKGYTF
TRBV5-1	-	-	TRBJ1-4	TGCGCCAGCGGGTCCGGACAGCCTAATGAAAAACTGTTTTTT	CASGSGQPNEKLFF
TRBV7-9	-	-	TRBJ1-4	TGTGCCAGCAGCTCCCGGGAGATTAATGAAAAACTGTTTTTT	CASSSREINEKLFF
TRBV30	TRBD1	-	TRBJ2-5	TGTGCCTGGGACGCGGGACAGGGAAGGTTGGAGACCCAGTACTTC	CAWDAGQGRLETQYF
TRBV16	-	-	TRBJ2-1	TGTGCCAGCAGCCAATCAATCGGCAATGAGCAGTTCTTC	CASSQSIGNEQFF
TRBV30	-	-	TRBJ1-5	TGTGCCTGGAGTGAAACCGGGACTGAGCCCCAGCATTTT	CAWSETGTEPQHF
TRBV4-1	TRBD1	-	TRBJ1-2	TGCGCCAGCAGCCAAGAGCCCGGGGACAGGGGCCATGGCTACACCTTC	CASSQEPGDRGHGYTF
TRBV5-4	TRBD2	-	TRBJ2-2	TGTGCCAGCAGCCGGGAGGGGGGGGAGCTGTTTTTT	CASSREGGELFF
TRBV2	-	-	TRBJ1-1	TGTGCCAGGACAGCGAACACTGAAGCTTTCTTT	CARTANTEAFF
TRBV4-1	-	-	TRBJ2-2	TGCGCCAGCAAGGGGGTGGCCGGGGAGCTGTTTTTT	CASKGVAGELFF
TRBV9	-	-	TRBJ2-7	TGTGCCAGCAGCGTAGGTCAGGTGGGCGAGCAGTACTTC	CASSVGQVGEQYF
TRBV7-8	TRBD1	-	TRBJ1-4	TGTGCCAGCCTCCGTTGGAACTCTAGGGACAGGGGGCGAATCGGTGAAAAACTGTTTTTT	CASLRWNSRDRGRIGEKLFF
TRBV10-3	-	-	TRBJ1-5	TGTGCCATCAGTGATAGGGCCAGGGCAGGCAATCAGCCCCAGCATTTT	CAISDRARAGNQPQHF
TRBV11-2	-	-	TRBJ2-7	TGTGCCAGCAGCTCCCAGGGTATCGGAAAGGAGCAGTACTTC	CASSSQGIGKEQYF
TRBV18	-	once	TRBJ2-5	TGTGCCAGCTCACCACCAAATAACAGACAAGAGACCCAGTACTTC	CASSPPNNRQETQYF
TRBV7-2	TRBD2	-	TRBJ2-5	TGTGCCAGCAGCTTAATCCGGGGGGGCGCGGAGACCCAGTACTTC	CASSLIRGGAETQYF
TRBV25-1	TRBD1	-	TRBJ2-7	TGTGCCAGCAGTGAAACGGGGACAGGTGGAAGCTACGAGCAGTACTTC	CASSETGTGGSYEQYF
TRBV2	TRBD2	-	TRBJ2-3	TGTGCCAGCAGTGAGGCTCATAAGCGGGGGGGTTTGAGTACGCAGTATTTT	CASSEAHKRGGLSTQYF
TRBV18	-	-	TRBJ1-2	TGTGCCAGCTCACCCCAGTCGGAGCGCGCAGGGAATGGCTACACCTTC	CASSPQSERAGNGYTF
TRBV2	-	-	TRBJ1-4	TGTGCCAGCAGTGAAGTTGTGCGCAATGAAAAACTGTTTTTT	CASSEVVRNEKLFF
TRBV4-1	-	-	TRBJ1-4	TGCGCCAGCAGCCGACAACCTGTACAGGGTAGTGAAAAACTGTTTTTT	CASSRQPVQGSEKLFF
TRBV6-1	-	-	TRBJ2-1	TGTGCCAGCAGTCCGAGTACCCTTAGAACTGAGCAGTTCTTC	CASSPSTLRTEQFF
TRBV11-2	-	-	TRBJ2-7	TGTGCCAGCAGCTTGGGGCAGACCTACGAGCAGTACTTC	CASSLGQTYEQYF
TRBV5-1	TRBD1	-	TRBJ1-4	TGCGCCAGCAGCCAACAGGGGGGGAATGAAAAACTGTTTTTT	CASSQQGGNEKLFF
TRBV10-3	TRBD2	-	TRBJ2-7	TGTGCCATCAGTGAGTCTGGGACTAGCGTCGCGTACTTC	CAISESGTSVAYF
TRBV28	-	medium-sized	TRBJ1-2	TGTGCCACCGACAATGGTCAGGTCCACTATGGCTACACCTTC	CATDNGQVHYGYTF
TRBV30	-	-	TRBJ1-6	TGTGCCTGGAGTGTGACGGGGTGGCCGCCGGTTAATTCACCCCTCCACTTT	CAWSVTGWPPVNSPLHF
TRBV6-5	-	few	TRBJ1-5	TGTGCCAGCAGTTACTCTACTGATCAGCCCCAGCATTTT	CASSYSTDQPQHF
TRBV12-5	-	few	TRBJ2-7	TGTGCTAGTGGAGGTGGGGGGGCGTTTCTGGACGAGCAGTACTTC	CASGGGGAFLDEQYF
TRBV2	-	-	TRBJ1-4	TGTGCCAGCAGCCAAGACCAGGGGCTAAATGAAAAACTGTTTTTT	CASSQDQGLNEKLFF
TRBV5-1	-	-	TRBJ2-5	TGCGCCAGCAGCCTCGAGTTGGAGACCCAGTACTTC	CASSLELETQYF
TRBV9	-	-	TRBJ2-7	TGTGCCAGCAGCGCCCCTCCACAGTGGAACGAGCAGTACTTC	CASSAPPQWNEQYF
TRBV7-2	TRBD2	-	TRBJ2-3	TGTGCCAGCAGCTTAGTCTGGGTAGCGGGGGGCCTAGCAGATACGCAGTATTTT	CASSLVWVAGGLADTQYF
TRBV2	TRBD1	-	TRBJ2-5	TGTGCCAGCAGGATTTACTTAACAGGGGAGCAAGAGACCCAGTACTTC	CASRIYLTGEQETQYF
TRBV2	TRBD2	-	TRBJ2-3	TGTGCCAGCACCCAAGAACTAGCGACAAGGACAGATACGCAGTATTTT	CASTQELATRTDTQYF
TRBV5-6	TRBD1	-	TRBJ2-3	TGTGCCAGCAGCTTGGGACAGGGGGCCGGCACAGATACGCAGTATTTT	CASSLGQGAGTDTQYF
TRBV9	TRBD2	once	TRBJ2-5	TGTGCCAGCAGCCTCGGACTAGCGGGGGGGCAAGAGACCCAGTACTTC	CASSLGLAGGQETQYF
TRBV29-1	-	-	TRBJ2-5	TGCAGCGTTGAAGAGGCAGAACAAGAGACCCAGTACTTC	CSVEEAEQETQYF
TRBV11-3	TRBD1	-	TRBJ1-1	TGTGCCAGCAGCTTAGGGACAGGGTTTGAAGCTTTCTTT	CASSLGTGFEAFF
TRBV12-5	-	-	TRBJ2-3	TGTGCTAGTGGTTTATCTAGCATTCGGGATACGCAGTATTTT	CASGLSSIRDTQYF
TRBV28	TRBD1	-	TRBJ2-7	TGTGCCAGCGGGAGTCCGGGACAGTCCTACGAGCAGTACTTC	CASGSPGQSYEQYF
TRBV28	-	-	TRBJ2-2	TGTGCCAGCGGTCAGGGGCGCCTAGGCACCGGGGAGCTGTTTTTT	CASGQGRLGTGELFF
TRBV27	-	-	TRBJ2-7	TGTGCCAGCAGTTCGGGGTCCACCTACGAGCAGTACTTC	CASSSGSTYEQYF
TRBV5-4	TRBD2	-	TRBJ2-1	TGTGCCAGCACGCCCGGACTAGCGGGGAGTAATGAGCAGTTCTTC	CASTPGLAGSNEQFF
TRBV7-3	TRBD1	-	TRBJ2-6	TGTGCCAGCAGCACCCAATCCGGACAGGAACAATCTGGGGCCAACGTCCTGACTTTC	CASSTQSGQEQSGANVLTF
TRBV2	TRBD1	-	TRBJ2-3	TGTGCCAGCATACCGGGACAGGAGCTCACAGATACGCAGTATTTT	CASIPGQELTDTQYF